This T cell receptor (beta chain) originates from a study of shared clonotypes between healthy human individuals. In the naive CD8 group, cells lacked CD45RO and were positively selected for CCR7, so terminally differentiated effector memory CD45RA+ cells were left out. The V gene lost 0 bases and the J gene lost 4 bases, with 6 bases spanning the gap. Germline CDR1 is MNHEY and CDR2 is SMNVEV (reference sequence). This CDR3 region has 13 residues. The repertoire was sequenced with immunoSEQ multiplex PCR; TCRdb's copy has only in-frame clones and lacks some. The sample carries around 1,900,000 clones, 90% to 95% recorded once. Concerning this clone itself: The same CDR3 can be traced to other DNA sequences in this sample.

Source material: naive CD8+ T cells from PBMCs. V gene TRBV27 combines with J gene TRBJ1-1; D is unresolved. The source of this sequence is a man younger than 35 in good health. Some clones in this sample may be carry-over from other donors' samples. The CDR3 protein is CASSLSGSTEAFF. In DNA, the CDR3 is TGTGCCAGCAGTTTATCAGGGTCCACTGAAGCTTTCTTT.